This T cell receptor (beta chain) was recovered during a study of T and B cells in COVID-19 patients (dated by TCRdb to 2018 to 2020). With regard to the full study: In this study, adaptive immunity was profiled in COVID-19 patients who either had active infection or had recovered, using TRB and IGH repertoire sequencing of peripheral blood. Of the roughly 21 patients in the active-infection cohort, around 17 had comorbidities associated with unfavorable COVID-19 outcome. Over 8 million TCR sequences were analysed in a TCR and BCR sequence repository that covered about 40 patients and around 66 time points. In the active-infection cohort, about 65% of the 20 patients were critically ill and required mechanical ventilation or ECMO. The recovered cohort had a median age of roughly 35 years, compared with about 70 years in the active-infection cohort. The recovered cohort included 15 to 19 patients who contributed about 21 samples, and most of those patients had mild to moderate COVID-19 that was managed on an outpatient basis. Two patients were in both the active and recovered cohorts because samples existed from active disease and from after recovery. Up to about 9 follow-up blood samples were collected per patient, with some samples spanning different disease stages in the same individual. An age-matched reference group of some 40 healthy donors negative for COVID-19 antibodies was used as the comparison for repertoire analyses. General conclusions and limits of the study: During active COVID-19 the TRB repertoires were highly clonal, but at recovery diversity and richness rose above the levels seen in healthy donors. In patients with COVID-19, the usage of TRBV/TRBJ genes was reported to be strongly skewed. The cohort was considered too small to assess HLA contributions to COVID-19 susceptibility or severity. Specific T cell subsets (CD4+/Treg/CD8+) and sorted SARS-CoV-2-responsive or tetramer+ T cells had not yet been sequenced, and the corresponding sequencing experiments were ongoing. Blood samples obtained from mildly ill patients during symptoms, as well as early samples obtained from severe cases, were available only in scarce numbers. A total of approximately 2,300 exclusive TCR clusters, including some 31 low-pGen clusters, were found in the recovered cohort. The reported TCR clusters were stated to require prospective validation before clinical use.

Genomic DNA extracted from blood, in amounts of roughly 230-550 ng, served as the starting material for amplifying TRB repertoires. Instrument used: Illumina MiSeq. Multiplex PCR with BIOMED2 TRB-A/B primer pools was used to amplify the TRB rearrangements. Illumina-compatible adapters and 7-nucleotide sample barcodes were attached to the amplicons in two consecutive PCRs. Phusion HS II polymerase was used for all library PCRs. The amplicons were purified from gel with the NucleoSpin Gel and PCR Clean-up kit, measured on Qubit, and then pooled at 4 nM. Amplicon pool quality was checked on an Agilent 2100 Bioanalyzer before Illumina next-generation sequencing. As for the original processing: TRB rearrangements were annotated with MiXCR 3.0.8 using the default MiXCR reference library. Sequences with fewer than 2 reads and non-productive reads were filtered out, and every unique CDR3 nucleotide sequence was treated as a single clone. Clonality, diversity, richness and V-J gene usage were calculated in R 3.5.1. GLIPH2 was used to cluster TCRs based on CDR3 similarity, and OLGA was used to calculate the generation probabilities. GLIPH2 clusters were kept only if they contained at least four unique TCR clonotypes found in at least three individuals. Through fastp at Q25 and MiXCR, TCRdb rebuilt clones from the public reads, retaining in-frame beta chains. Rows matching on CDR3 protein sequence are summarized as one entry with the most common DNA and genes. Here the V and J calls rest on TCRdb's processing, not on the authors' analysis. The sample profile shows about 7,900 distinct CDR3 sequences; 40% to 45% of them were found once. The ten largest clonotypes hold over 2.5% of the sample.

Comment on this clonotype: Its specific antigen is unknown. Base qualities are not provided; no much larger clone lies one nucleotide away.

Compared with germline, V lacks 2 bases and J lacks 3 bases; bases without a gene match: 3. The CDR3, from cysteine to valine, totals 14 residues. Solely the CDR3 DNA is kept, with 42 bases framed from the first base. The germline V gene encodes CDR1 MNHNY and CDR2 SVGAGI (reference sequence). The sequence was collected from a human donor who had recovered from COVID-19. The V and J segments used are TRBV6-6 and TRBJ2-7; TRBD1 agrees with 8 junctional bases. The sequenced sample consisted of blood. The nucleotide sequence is TGTGCCAGCAGTTACACCGGGACAGGCTACGAGCAGTACGTC. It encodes CASSYTGTGYEQYV.